These T cell receptor beta chains were read from a single sample in a study of glioma-infiltrating T cells after dendritic cell vaccination. Repertoires were generated with immunoSEQ multiplex PCR, while TCRdb's copy carries only in-frame clones and drops some. The top ten hold roughly 5.9% of the sample, which has about 99,000 clones, 65% to 85% seen once. The sample was blood, taken after dendritic cell vaccination. These receptors were collected from a human donor with glioblastoma. The CDR3 runs from the conserved cysteine through the conserved F or W.

TRBV11-2,CASSFAGSQETQYF
TRBV7-6,CASSPREAGTDTQYF
TRBV15,CATSVREGTGELFF
TRBV6-6,CASRQGANTIYF
TRBV18,CASSPGGISGNTIYF
TRBV29-1,CSVKGGPYNEQFF
TRBV2,CASSSLAGGLIEQFF
TRBV30,CAWSVLMNTEAFF
TRBV19,CASSTTRRQGTNTGELFF
TRBV6-1,CASRMSISTDTQYF
TRBV6-5,CASRGLAVYNEQFF
TRBV29-1,CSVGQGPNQPQHF
TRBV18,CASSPGQGKQETQYF
TRBV5-1,CASSALGLAGTSYEQYF
TRBV11-1,CASSSRIGFRGYTGELFF
TRBV30,CAWDTTTGNTIYF
TRBV27,CASSPYLEPEAEKLFF
TRBV7-3,CASSPQGASTYEQYF
TRBV30,CAWSPSLTGRHSPLHF
TRBV9,CASSVGGGHGDTQYF
TRBV10-3,CAISPAGRGTLGYTF
TRBV29-1,CSVVFGGGSGRGQYF
TRBV6-6,CASRPSGTNTDTQYF